One T cell receptor (beta chain) is described in this entry. This clone's antigen is unknown. One base away there is no much larger clone; base qualities are not given. Library prep was done by the immunoSEQ multiplex PCR assay. For most patients, genomic DNA was isolated using the Qiagen DNeasy Blood and Tissue Kit and was shipped frozen to Adaptive Biotechnologies for TCR sequencing. High-throughput TCR-beta CDR3 sequencing of genomic DNA from most patients was performed by Adaptive Biotechnologies. As for how the authors treated the data: Adaptive's ImmunoSEQ software was the source of the TCR sequencing data for about 18 patients, while a few other patients were processed with MiXCR and VDJtools. To correct CD4 versus CD8 sorting errors, sequences present in both subsets at a frequency ratio below 5:1 were removed. CDR3 nucleotide sequences shared between donor and recipient were removed because their origin could not be assigned. Alloreactive clones required at least 2-fold expansion over unstimulated cells and minimum CFSE-low frequency of 0.002% (template counts) or 0.001% (read counts). Clones were considered mappable if detected in sequenced pre-transplant spleen, lymph node, or MLR CFSE-low populations of the donor or recipient. The cumulative frequency of alloreactive clones was calculated as a percentage of all sequences, weighted by copy number. TCRdb provides this immuneACCESS table in a form limited to in-frame rearrangements. Some clones are lacking; in checked studies, under half of them reflect an unresolved V gene, and why the rest are absent is not known. V and J calls and clone size are copied from that table; D and trimming were computed from the DNA. The sample data list some 100,000 clones, and under 95% of these were observed just once. Of the sample, around 0.07% is held by the ten largest clones.

The sample's time point, from its label and the paper: cells obtained before transplantation from donor or recipient. CD3+CD4+ and CD3+CD8+ populations were FACS-sorted from unstimulated pre-transplant donor and recipient cells taken from spleen or lymph nodes. The germline V gene (reference sequence) sets CDR1 to PRHDT and CDR2 to FYEKMQ. Taken from cysteine to phenylalanine, the CDR3 has 11 residues. The entry retains the CDR3 DNA only, 33 bases that are in frame from base 1. V is reduced by 5 bases and J by 4 bases, leaving a spacing of 6 bases between them. The data stem from a study of graft-versus-host responses after intestinal transplantation (dated by TCRdb to 2020 to 2023). With respect to the entire study: The transplants that recipients received were multivisceral, liver-intestinal, or isolated intestinal. To identify alloreactive clones, pre-transplant mixed lymphocyte reaction products were sequenced and then compared with unstimulated pre-transplant donor and recipient T cells. Samples from three later patients were sequenced in-house on an Illumina MiSeq with MiXCR processing rather than by the commercial service. The cohort enrolled 20 to 25 intestinal transplant recipients including one retransplant, and 3 patients lacking pretransplant specimens were excluded. Graft-versus-host and host-versus-graft alloreactive T cell clones were tracked in the graft, circulation and bone marrow after intestinal transplantation using bulk TCR-beta CDR3 sequencing. All recipients received anti-thymocyte globulin induction followed by maintenance tacrolimus and steroids for around three years. Donor T cell macrochimerism was defined as a peak of at least 4% donor T cells among recipient peripheral blood mononuclear cells.

Results and caveats for the whole study, not just this receptor: In patients with donor T cell macrochimerism, the allografts had high GvH to HvG T cell clonal ratios. The relatively low number and heterogeneity of intestinal transplant patients limited the conclusions. Peak levels of circulating GvH clones were associated with declines in HvG clones early after transplant. GvH clones were detected in recipient bone marrow, and some of these GvH clones were observed earlier in ileal mucosa or blood, consistent with an intestinal mucosal origin.

The chain links TRBV13 with TRBJ2-7; TRBD1 might be the D gene, on 6 matching bases. The sample in question was unstimulated CD8+ T cells sorted from spleen or lymph node cells, obtained before transplant. This receptor was identified in a human donor who was the organ donor for an intestinal transplant. The CDR3 in this case is CASSGTYEQYF. The DNA sequence is given as TGTGCCAGCAGCGGGACATACGAGCAGTACTTC.